Described below is a single T cell receptor beta chain sequence and its context. What it binds is unknown. A second PCR, run for roughly 7 to 11 cycles, used a sample-barcoded 5' primer plus a J-beta primer mix. Carrying 12 random nucleotides, a template-switch adaptor labeled each individual cDNA molecule. TCRdb reprocessed the 5' RACE reads with MiXCR, giving one entry per CDR3 protein. The sample yields approximately 850,000 distinct CDR3 sequences, 58% seen once. Sample donors were healthy Caucasian individuals that came from Russia, aged roughly 6 to 90. The data are from a study of blood T cells in healthy people across ages. Findings of the study overall: Investigators treated diversity estimates from one million T cells as underestimates. Not knowing donor CMV status may have confounded expanded clonotype changes.

The CDR3 covers 11 residues. CDR1 and CDR2 from the germline V gene are SQVTM and ANQGSEA. Sequencing was done on a sample of blood. The sequence came from a man younger than 45 in good health. The chain links TRBV29-1 to TRBJ2-5, with D possibly being TRBD1 (5 bases). The J call is doubtful: the DNA matches TRBJ2-4 better. CDR3 DNA: TGCAGCGTTGAACAGGGAAACATTCAGTACTTC. This gives the protein CSVEQGNIQYF.